This is a list of T cell receptor beta chains from one sample in a study of shared clonotypes between healthy human individuals. The repertoire was sequenced with immunoSEQ multiplex PCR; TCRdb's copy has only in-frame clones and lacks some. In the table there are about 2 million clones, 90% to 95% of which are singletons. The sample comprised naive CD4+ T cells sorted from blood. The receptors originated from a man aged 18 to 30 in good health. CDR3s include the opening cysteine and the closing phenylalanine or tryptophan. The D gene is left open where the match is weak. Clone size is not always given. Where it is, it says once, few, many or a class for expanded clones.

v_call: TRBV28; j_call: TRBJ1-6; d_call: .; clone_size: .; cdr3_aa: CASRPVGHNSPLHF; cdr3_nt: TGTGCCAGCAGACCCGTGGGGCATAACTCACCCCTCCACTTT
v_call: TRBV7-2; j_call: TRBJ1-2; d_call: .; clone_size: .; cdr3_aa: CASSNRDNTLYGYTF; cdr3_nt: TGTGCCAGCAGCAACCGGGACAATACCCTCTATGGCTACACCTTC
v_call: TRBV5-1; j_call: TRBJ2-3; d_call: TRBD2; clone_size: .; cdr3_aa: CASSVSPGGGTDTQYF; cdr3_nt: TGCGCCAGCAGCGTGTCCCCTGGGGGGGGCACAGATACGCAGTATTTT
v_call: TRBV6-6; j_call: TRBJ1-5; d_call: .; clone_size: .; cdr3_aa: CASSPSRGLNQPQHF; cdr3_nt: TGTGCCAGCAGCCCCTCCCGGGGGTTAAATCAGCCCCAGCATTTT
v_call: TRBV27; j_call: TRBJ1-2; d_call: .; clone_size: .; cdr3_aa: CASSRGAFNYGYTF; cdr3_nt: TGTGCCAGCAGTCGTGGAGCCTTTAACTATGGCTACACCTTC
v_call: TRBV7-2; j_call: TRBJ2-1; d_call: .; clone_size: .; cdr3_aa: CASSPQPAHNSYNEQFF; cdr3_nt: TGTGCCAGCAGCCCCCAGCCAGCCCACAACTCCTACAATGAGCAGTTCTTC
v_call: TRBV13; j_call: TRBJ2-7; d_call: .; clone_size: .; cdr3_aa: CASGMWNSYEQYF; cdr3_nt: TGTGCCAGCGGGATGTGGAATTCCTACGAGCAGTACTTC
v_call: TRBV5-1; j_call: TRBJ2-1; d_call: .; clone_size: .; cdr3_aa: CASSVRGNEQFF; cdr3_nt: TGCGCCAGCAGCGTCCGGGGAAATGAGCAGTTCTTC
v_call: TRBV19; j_call: TRBJ2-7; d_call: .; clone_size: .; cdr3_aa: CASSIALGPYEQYF; cdr3_nt: TGTGCCAGTAGTATAGCATTAGGGCCCTACGAGCAGTACTTC
v_call: TRBV5-4; j_call: TRBJ2-3; d_call: .; clone_size: .; cdr3_aa: CASSPDATTDTQYF; cdr3_nt: TGTGCCAGCAGCCCGGACGCCACCACAGATACGCAGTATTTT
v_call: TRBV6-1; j_call: TRBJ2-7; d_call: .; clone_size: .; cdr3_aa: CASSDLAGHSSYEQYF; cdr3_nt: TGTGCCAGCAGTGACCTCGCGGGTCATAGCTCCTACGAGCAGTACTTC
v_call: TRBV4-1; j_call: TRBJ2-7; d_call: TRBD1; clone_size: once; cdr3_aa: CASSSTGGSYEQYF; cdr3_nt: TGCGCCAGCAGCTCAACAGGGGGGTCCTACGAGCAGTACTTC
v_call: TRBV6-5; j_call: TRBJ2-3; d_call: .; clone_size: .; cdr3_aa: CASSSPPGRRTDTQYF; cdr3_nt: TGTGCCAGCAGTTCCCCCCCAGGCCGAAGAACAGATACGCAGTATTTT
v_call: TRBV11-2; j_call: TRBJ2-7; d_call: .; clone_size: once; cdr3_aa: CASSLGSLLTRTRNYEQYF; cdr3_nt: TGTGCCAGCAGCTTAGGATCTCTCCTGACCCGGACCCGGAACTACGAGCAGTACTTC
v_call: TRBV7-9; j_call: TRBJ1-1; d_call: .; clone_size: .; cdr3_aa: CASRVPGGWTEAFF; cdr3_nt: TGTGCCAGCAGAGTCCCCGGGGGATGGACTGAAGCTTTCTTT
v_call: TRBV18; j_call: TRBJ2-7; d_call: .; clone_size: .; cdr3_aa: CASSPGQQASYEQYF; cdr3_nt: TGTGCCAGCTCACCAGGACAGCAAGCCTCCTACGAGCAGTACTTC
v_call: TRBV28; j_call: TRBJ2-7; d_call: TRBD1; clone_size: .; cdr3_aa: CASSLGQVYEQYF; cdr3_nt: TGTGCCAGCAGTTTGGGACAGGTCTACGAGCAGTACTTC
v_call: TRBV5-3; j_call: TRBJ1-5; d_call: .; clone_size: .; cdr3_aa: CARSLRQLSNQPQHF; cdr3_nt: TGTGCCAGAAGCTTGAGACAGCTTAGCAATCAGCCCCAGCATTTT
v_call: TRBV19; j_call: TRBJ2-7; d_call: .; clone_size: .; cdr3_aa: CASSIVEGVGYEQYF; cdr3_nt: TGTGCCAGTAGTATAGTGGAGGGAGTAGGATACGAGCAGTACTTC
v_call: TRBV28; j_call: TRBJ1-2; d_call: .; clone_size: .; cdr3_aa: CASSERGYGYTF; cdr3_nt: TGTGCCAGCAGTGAAAGAGGGTATGGCTACACCTTC
v_call: TRBV9; j_call: TRBJ2-5; d_call: TRBD2; clone_size: .; cdr3_aa: CASSVELAGGESVETQYF; cdr3_nt: TGTGCCAGCAGCGTAGAACTAGCGGGAGGGGAATCGGTGGAGACCCAGTACTTC
v_call: TRBV11-2; j_call: TRBJ1-2; d_call: .; clone_size: .; cdr3_aa: CASSHLVWGETPNYGYTF; cdr3_nt: TGTGCCAGCAGCCACCTGGTTTGGGGCGAAACCCCTAACTATGGCTACACCTTC
v_call: TRBV10-3; j_call: TRBJ2-7; d_call: TRBD1; clone_size: .; cdr3_aa: CAISESRGQVGEQYF; cdr3_nt: TGTGCCATCAGTGAGTCAAGGGGGCAGGTGGGCGAGCAGTACTTC
v_call: TRBV10-2; j_call: TRBJ2-3; d_call: TRBD2; clone_size: .; cdr3_aa: CASSDPGGPTDTQYF; cdr3_nt: TGCGCCAGCAGTGATCCGGGGGGGCCCACAGATACGCAGTATTTT
v_call: TRBV7-2; j_call: TRBJ2-3; d_call: .; clone_size: .; cdr3_aa: CASSLGTASTDTQYF; cdr3_nt: TGTGCCAGCAGCTTAGGAACAGCTAGCACAGATACGCAGTATTTT
v_call: TRBV18; j_call: TRBJ1-4; d_call: TRBD1; clone_size: .; cdr3_aa: CASSRWDRIATNEKLFF; cdr3_nt: TGTGCCAGCTCACGATGGGACAGGATAGCAACTAATGAAAAACTGTTTTTT
v_call: TRBV10-1; j_call: TRBJ2-1; d_call: .; clone_size: .; cdr3_aa: CASSDYPQGTYNEQFF; cdr3_nt: TGCGCCAGCAGTGACTATCCTCAGGGAACCTACAATGAGCAGTTCTTC
v_call: TRBV11-3; j_call: TRBJ2-3; d_call: .; clone_size: .; cdr3_aa: CASSLGLDTQYF; cdr3_nt: TGTGCCAGCAGCTTAGGACTGGATACGCAGTATTTT
v_call: TRBV6-6; j_call: TRBJ2-1; d_call: .; clone_size: .; cdr3_aa: CASTRLNYNEQFF; cdr3_nt: TGTGCCAGCACCCGACTAAATTACAATGAGCAGTTCTTC
v_call: TRBV28; j_call: TRBJ2-5; d_call: TRBD1; clone_size: once; cdr3_aa: CASSLGTGVFRIEETQYF; cdr3_nt: TGTGCCAGCAGTTTAGGGACAGGGGTATTTCGAATTGAAGAGACCCAGTACTTC
v_call: TRBV5-1; j_call: TRBJ1-6; d_call: .; clone_size: .; cdr3_aa: CASSLGTEWSPLHF; cdr3_nt: TGCGCCAGCAGCTTGGGGACGGAGTGGTCACCCCTCCACTTT
v_call: TRBV19; j_call: TRBJ1-1; d_call: .; clone_size: .; cdr3_aa: CASRGEGDTEAFF; cdr3_nt: TGTGCCAGTAGAGGGGAAGGGGACACTGAAGCTTTCTTT
v_call: TRBV7-2; j_call: TRBJ2-7; d_call: TRBD1; clone_size: .; cdr3_aa: CASSLSATGTGDSYEQYF; cdr3_nt: TGTGCCAGCAGCTTATCTGCGACCGGGACAGGGGACTCGTACGAGCAGTACTTC
v_call: TRBV28; j_call: TRBJ1-4; d_call: .; clone_size: .; cdr3_aa: CASSLLTGGREKLFF; cdr3_nt: TGTGCCAGCAGTTTATTAACTGGGGGCAGGGAAAAACTGTTTTTT
v_call: TRBV5-1; j_call: TRBJ2-6; d_call: .; clone_size: .; cdr3_aa: CASSSDPSSGANVLTF; cdr3_nt: TGCGCCAGCAGCTCCGACCCGAGCTCTGGGGCCAACGTCCTGACTTTC
v_call: TRBV30; j_call: TRBJ1-6; d_call: .; clone_size: .; cdr3_aa: CAWSVHGGSFGVLHF; cdr3_nt: TGTGCCTGGAGTGTACACGGAGGGAGCTTTGGGGTCCTCCACTTT
v_call: TRBV2; j_call: TRBJ2-7; d_call: TRBD1; clone_size: once; cdr3_aa: CASRMTGTSNGQYF; cdr3_nt: TGTGCCAGCCGGATGACAGGGACATCGAATGGGCAGTACTTC
v_call: TRBV18; j_call: TRBJ2-5; d_call: .; clone_size: .; cdr3_aa: CASSALKETQYF; cdr3_nt: TGTGCCAGCTCAGCCCTAAAAGAGACCCAGTACTTC
v_call: TRBV6-4; j_call: TRBJ1-5; d_call: .; clone_size: .; cdr3_aa: CASSDGRVQHF; cdr3_nt: TGTGCCAGCAGTGACGGGAGGGTCCAGCATTTT
v_call: TRBV5-1; j_call: TRBJ2-7; d_call: TRBD2; clone_size: .; cdr3_aa: CASNPSGSSYEQYF; cdr3_nt: TGCGCCAGCAACCCTAGCGGAAGCTCCTACGAGCAGTACTTC